The 27 T cell receptor beta chains below come from one sample, sequenced in a study of regulatory T cells in long-lasting Graves disease. Libraries of TCR beta came from iRepertoire HTBI primers plus Arm-PCR of CDR3 regions. MiXCR was run by TCRdb on the multiplex PCR reads, yielding one entry per CDR3 protein. The sample records about 470,000 distinct CDR3 sequences, roughly 21% being singletons. Time point meaning: persistent/refractory GD, antithyroid drugs over 5 years with positive TRAb. Making the TCR library involved RNA that had been extracted from PBMCs. The specimen comprised peripheral blood mononuclear cells (PBMCs), sampled when the disease was refractory, from a patient treated with antithyroid drugs. These receptors came from a female donor with Graves disease.

The chain joins TRBV7-2 to TRBJ1-1; 7 bases align to TRBD1. Germline CDR1 SGHTA, CDR2 FQGNSA. V trimming: 5 bases; J trimming: 0 bases; junction bases outside the gene matches: 9. This CDR3 is built from 16 residues. The CDR3 region has the DNA TGTGCCAGCAGCCCTACACGGGACAGTTTGAACACTGAAGCTTTCTTT. Translating it yields CASSPTRDSLNTEAFF.

This clonotype showed up just once. This rearrangement joins TRBV4-1 to TRBJ1-4; 7 bases are shared with TRBD1. This CDR3 contains 15 residues. Germline V gene lookup returns CDR1 MGHRA and CDR2 YSYEKL. V lost 4 bases to trimming and J lost 7 bases; unmatched junction nucleotides: 9. The CDR3 region is CASSPQGGWGEKLFF. The DNA of the CDR3 is TGCGCCAGCAGCCCCCAGGGGGGTTGGGGTGAAAAACTGTTTTTT.

The table lists this clonotype with many counts. The chain links TRBV29-1 to TRBJ2-7; 7 positions match TRBD2. The CDR3 extends over 13 amino acids. Trimming at V came to 5 bases and at J to 3 bases, leaving 7 bases not matched to a gene. Per germline, CDR1 SQVTM and CDR2 ANQGSEA. The CDR3, as DNA: TGCAGCGTTACCGGACTAGGGGTCTACGAGCAGTACTTC. Its protein is CSVTGLGVYEQYF.

The chain combines TRBV19 with TRBJ1-1, with TRBD1 matching over 7 bases. V lost 7 bases and J lost 9; bases outside the gene matches: 8. Germline lookup yields CDR1 LNHDA and CDR2 SQIVND (reference sequence). This CDR3 has 12 residues. The CDR3 reads CASTERGGKAFF. CDR3 nucleotide sequence: TGTGCCAGTACCGAACGAGGGGGCAAAGCTTTCTTT. Drawing the rest from reference TRBV19 and TRBJ1-1, the complete variable domain is DGGITQSPKYLFRKEGQNVTLSCEQNLNHDAMYWYRQDPGQGLRLIYYSQIVNDFQKGDIAEGYSVSREKKESFPLTVTSAQKNPTAFYLCASTERGGKAFFGQGTRLTVV.

About this clonotype: It may be a read error: a sequence one base away is much more abundant. The chain is built from TRBV6-5 and TRBJ2-7, with no clear D. Germline CDR1 reads MNHEY; CDR2 reads SVGAGI. The CDR3 loop spans 12 amino acids. The CDR3 coding sequence is TGTGCCGGCAGTTATAAAGGACGCGAGCAGTACTTC. Translated: CAGSYKGREQYF.

This clonotype was seen ten or more times. The J gene is TRBJ2-7, the V gene TRBV15, with 8 bases aligning to TRBD1. Germline assignment: CDR1 LNHNV and CDR2 YYDKDF (reference sequence). The CDR3 runs 13 residues. After removal of 1 base from V and 4 bases from J, the junction contained 0 bases not matched to a gene. The CDR3 region is CATSRGTGYEQYF. The CDR3 DNA is TGTGCCACCAGCAGAGGGACAGGGTACGAGCAGTACTTC. The whole variable domain, filled in from reference TRBV15 and TRBJ2-7, reads DAMVIQNPRYQVTQFGKPVTLSCSQTLNHNVMYWYQQKSSQAPKLLFHYYDKDFNNEADTPDNFQSRRPNTSFCFLDIRSPGLGDTAMYLCATSRGTGYEQYFGPGTRLTVT.

The sample holds a few counts of this clonotype. This rearrangement joins TRBV11-3 to TRBJ2-7, with 7 bases aligning to TRBD2. Germline V gene sequence: CDR1 SGHNT, CDR2 YENEEA. The J segment lost 5 bases and the V segment lost 4 bases, leaving 17 bases of the junction unmatched. The CDR3 length is 17 residues. This CDR3 reads CASSSAHDGGSAHEQYF. CDR3 nucleotide sequence: TGTGCCAGCAGCTCCGCGCACGACGGCGGGAGTGCCCACGAGCAGTACTTC.

In DNA form, the CDR3 reads TGTGCCAGTAGTATAGAGCGGGATCCCATGAACACTGAAGCTTTCTTT. It translates to CASSIERDPMNTEAFF. The chain combines TRBV19 with TRBJ1-1; D not certain. Germline-derived CDR1 and CDR2 are LNHDA and SQIVND (reference sequence). Trimming removed 0 bases from V and 0 bases from J, with 11 bases in between. This CDR3 is 16 amino acids long. Full variable domain (rest looked up from reference TRBV19 and TRBJ1-1): DGGITQSPKYLFRKEGQNVTLSCEQNLNHDAMYWYRQDPGQGLRLIYYSQIVNDFQKGDIAEGYSVSREKKESFPLTVTSAQKNPTAFYLCASSIERDPMNTEAFFGQGTRLTVV.

This clonotype was observed a few times. The chain combines TRBV28 with TRBJ1-1; D possibly corresponds to TRBD1 (6 bases). The CDR3 length is 14 residues. The germline V gene has CDR1 MDHEN and CDR2 SYDVKM. Deletions cut 3 bases from V and 10 bases from J, with 18 bases between. CDR3 amino acids: CASSFDPTGTGAFF. Here the CDR3 DNA reads TGTGCCAGCAGTTTCGACCCAACAGGGACGGGAGCTTTCTTT.

The chain joins TRBV5-1 to TRBJ2-1, with D maybe TRBD1 (5 bases). This CDR3 comprises 12 residues. CDR1 is SGHRS and CDR2 is YFSETQ in the germline V gene. Trimming pared 7 bases from V and 5 bases from J, leaving 10 bases between. Written as DNA, the CDR3 is TGCGCCAGCCGGACACTCAACAATGAGCAGTTCTTC. Translated: CASRTLNNEQFF.

This clonotype was observed many times. DNA of the CDR3: TGTGCCAGCAGCTTGGCCGGTCGAGGAGGTCGGGACACCGGGGAGCTGTTTTTT. It yields the protein CASSLAGRGGRDTGELFF. J is TRBJ2-2 and V is TRBV5-8; possible D gene TRBD2, 5 bases. The CDR3 consists of 18 residues. Germline CDR1 SGHTS, CDR2 YDEGEE. Trimming removed 0 bases at V and 3 bases at J, with 18 bases between.

This clonotype was counted only a few times. The chain joins TRBV12-3 or TRBV12-4 to TRBJ2-2, with 8 bases lining up with TRBD2. The CDR3 sequence is 18 residues long. The V gene end was trimmed by 7 bases and the J gene end by 2 bases; junction bases not matched to a gene: 15. The CDR3 region has the DNA TGTGCCAGCACCCCTTTGGGCGGGAGGAGGGGAAACACCGGGGAGCTGTTTTTT. Translating gives CASTPLGGRRGNTGELFF.

The genes are TRBV10-3 and TRBJ2-5; D unclear. This CDR3 contains 15 residues. Germline V gives CDR1 ENHRY, CDR2 SYGVKD. V was clipped by 4 bases and J by 2 bases, with 14 bases between them. CDR3 coding DNA: TGTGCCATCAGTGGGAGTGGCAGAAGACAAGAGACCCAGTACTTC. Translated: CAISGSGRRQETQYF.

Of note for this clonotype: A much more abundant neighbour one base away suggests this may be a read error. The V and J genes are TRBV6-5 and TRBJ2-5; the match to TRBD2 covers 8 bases. The CDR3 is made up of 15 amino acids. Germline V gene data show CDR1 as MNHEY and CDR2 as SVGAGI. The CDR3 bases are TGTGCCAGCAGTTACTCGTTCCAAGCGGGAGAGACCCGGTACTTC. Translating it yields CASSYSFQAGETRYF.

This clonotype has ten or more counts. This chain uses TRBV11-2 with TRBJ1-6, with a tentative D call TRBD1 (5 bases). V lost 8 bases and J 5 bases, leaving 16 bases between the germline ends. Germline lookup yields CDR1 SGHAT and CDR2 FQNNGV. The CDR3 is 15 amino acids. The CDR3 protein is CASPKDMGNNSPLHF. CDR3 nucleotides: TGTGCCAGCCCTAAGGACATGGGCAATAATTCACCCCTCCACTTT.

At least ten counts were recorded for this clonotype. The chain uses TRBV13 and TRBJ1-4; possibly TRBD1 for D (6 bases). Germline V gene data show CDR1 as PRHDT and CDR2 as FYEKMQ (reference sequence). V was cut by 8 bases and J by 8 bases, with 24 bases left in between. The CDR3 totals 16 residues. CDR3 DNA sequence: TGTGCCAGCTTAGCTAGGGGGTCAGGGTCGCGAGAAAAACTGTTTTTT. Its translation is CASLARGSGSREKLFF.

The rearrangement links TRBV10-3 to TRBJ2-5; D unresolved. V was clipped by 2 bases and J by 2 bases, with 6 bases between them. This CDR3 spans 13 amino acids. The germline CDR1 and CDR2 sequences are ENHRY and SYGVKD. This CDR3 reads CAISERAQETQYF. The CDR3, as DNA: TGTGCCATCAGTGAGAGGGCGCAAGAGACCCAGTACTTC.

The rearrangement links TRBV10-3 to TRBJ1-5, with D maybe TRBD1 (5 bases). Per the germline V gene, CDR1 is ENHRY and CDR2 is SYGVKD. The CDR3 loop spans 12 amino acids. The V end was cut by 6 bases, the J end by 6 bases, with 9 bases between. CDR3 residues: CAIRQAGQPQHF. The CDR3 nucleotides are TGTGCCATCAGACAGGCCGGTCAGCCCCAGCATTTT.

The rearrangement links TRBV28 to TRBJ2-5; the D gene is possibly TRBD2 (6 bases). Germline V gene lookup returns CDR1 MDHEN and CDR2 SYDVKM. There are 17 residues in the CDR3. V lost 7 bases and J lost 5, with 26 bases in between. The CDR3 nucleotides are TGTGCCAGCACCAGCCCCACCCGGGACTTCGTACGGGAGACCCAGTACTTC. It specifies CASTSPTRDFVRETQYF.

Many counts were recorded for this clonotype. The DNA of the CDR3 is TGTGCCAGCAGTTACGCCGCGGGAGTCTACGAGCAGTACTTC. Protein: CASSYAAGVYEQYF. V and J are TRBV6-2 or TRBV6-3 and TRBJ2-7; 7 bases are a match to TRBD2. The CDR3 has 14 residues. V lost 2 bases and J lost 3; bases outside the gene matches: 4. From germline, CDR1 is MNHEY and CDR2 SVGEGT.

This clonotype was recorded many times. This chain joins TRBV20-1 and TRBJ1-5, with 10 nucleotides matching TRBD1. This CDR3 spans 15 amino acids. Unmatched junction bases numbered 5, after V lost 1 base and J lost 5 bases. CDR1 and CDR2 (germline): DFQATT, SNEGSKA (reference sequence). The CDR3 protein is CSARAYGTGDQPQHF. The CDR3 bases are TGCAGTGCTAGAGCATACGGGACAGGGGATCAGCCCCAGCATTTT.

Ten or more counts support this clonotype. The chain carries TRBV28 and TRBJ1-6; 7 nucleotides line up with TRBD1. The J segment lost 6 bases and the V segment lost 6 bases, leaving 5 bases of the junction unmatched. This CDR3 is 14 amino acids long. Germline CDR1 is MDHEN and CDR2 is SYDVKM. CDR3 amino acids: CASRFTGVNSPLHF. CDR3 DNA: TGTGCCAGCAGATTCACAGGGGTTAATTCACCCCTCCACTTT.

The chain uses TRBV3-2 and TRBJ2-1; TRBD1 is taken as the D call from the table, unchecked against the DNA. TRBV3-2 corresponds to a pseudogene. The CDR3 is made up of 14 amino acids. CDR3 in amino acids: CASIRQGFYNEQFF. The CDR3 DNA is TGTGCCAGCATTCGACAGGGTTTCTACAATGAGCAGTTCTTC.

This clonotype was recorded many times. This chain connects TRBV7-2 to TRBJ1-2; the D gene is possibly TRBD1 (5 bases). With 0 bases removed from V and 8 bases from J, the gap between germline ends came to 16 bases. CDR1 is SGHTA, CDR2 FQGNSA, per germline. This CDR3 has 15 amino acids. The CDR3 DNA is TGTGCCAGCAGCTTAGCGGGGGGGTCGCTTGAAGGCTACACCTTC. Amino acids: CASSLAGGSLEGYTF. Full variable domain (missing parts from reference TRBV7-2 and TRBJ1-2): GAGVSQSPSNKVTEKGKDVELRCDPISGHTALYWYRQSLGQGLEFLIYFQGNSAPDKSGLPSDRFSAERTGGSVSTLTIQRTQQEDSAVYLCASSLAGGSLEGYTFGSGTRLTVV.

This clonotype was counted many times. The rearrangement joins TRBV2 to TRBJ1-6, with 8 bases identical to TRBD1. Germline lookup yields CDR1 SNHLY and CDR2 FYNNEI. The CDR3 is made up of 13 amino acids. Unmatched junction bases numbered 2, after V lost 7 bases and J lost 6 bases. The CDR3 here is CASKGQANSPLHF. The CDR3 DNA is TGTGCCAGCAAGGGACAGGCTAATTCACCCCTCCACTTT.

The chain couples TRBV19 to TRBJ2-6; 8 bases agree with TRBD1. This CDR3 has 16 residues. Germline V gene lookup returns CDR1 LNHDA and CDR2 SQIVND (reference sequence). Trimming removed 5 bases from V and 2 bases from J; junction bases left unmatched: 5. The CDR3 nucleotides read TGTGCCAGTAGTGCGACAGGGGAGCCTGGGGCCAACGTCCTGACTTTC. Amino acids: CASSATGEPGANVLTF.

This clonotype was seen a few times. V gene TRBV3-1 combines with J gene TRBJ2-3, with D perhaps given as TRBD1 or TRBD2 (5 bases each). CDR3 length equals 15 residues. Trimming cost V 0 bases and J 7 bases, with 14 bases left between them. Germline values: CDR1 LGHDT, CDR2 YNNKEL (reference sequence). For the CDR3, the DNA is TGTGCCAGCAGCCAAGATTTCCGGGACCCTCATACGCAGTATTTT. Amino acids: CASSQDFRDPHTQYF.